These 25 T cell receptor beta chains were sequenced from one sample in a study of cytomegalovirus exposure and HLA in healthy donors. It was with 60 Vbeta and 13 Jbeta primers that the PCR ran. Libraries were prepared by immunoSEQ multiplex PCR; TCRdb keeps only in-frame clonotypes and omits some of them. This sample yields roughly 170,000 clones, of which about 80% are seen a single time; about 0.63% belongs to the top ten. Material for sequencing was PBMCs. The source of these receptors is a boy aged 5 to 17 in good health and CMV-seronegative.

About this clone: A read error may produce the germline difference seen at one junction end. The chain joins TRBV27 to TRBJ2-1; 12 bases fit TRBD1. Germline loops: CDR1 MNHEY, CDR2 SMNVEV (reference sequence). This CDR3 comprises 16 residues. The CDR3 DNA follows: TGTGCCAGCAGGGAAAACCCGGGACAGGGGGCGAATGAGCGGTTCTTC. This translates into CASRENPGQGANERFF.

This clone was found a few times. The chain couples TRBV7-9 to TRBJ2-7; D possibly corresponds to TRBD1 (6 bases). The CDR3 is 14 residues long. The V gene's germline CDR1 is SEHNR and CDR2 FQNEAQ (reference sequence). Trimming took off 5 bases at V and 5 bases at J, with 16 bases between the two ends. CDR3 region: CASSPSTGPHEQYF. The CDR3 nucleotides read TGTGCCAGCAGCCCATCGACAGGTCCCCACGAGCAGTACTTC.

The chain recombines TRBV4-1 with TRBJ1-2; 7 nucleotides agree with TRBD1. CDR1 is MGHRA and CDR2 is YSYEKL in the germline V gene. The CDR3 is 15 amino acids. V dropped 0 bases and J dropped 7; count of bases not matched to a gene: 8. This CDR3 is CASSQEGGGRIGYTF. The CDR3 coding sequence is TGCGCCAGCAGCCAAGAAGGGGGCGGCCGGATTGGCTACACCTTC.

This clone has only a few counts. V is TRBV5-6 and J is TRBJ1-2; 8 bases fit TRBD1. Trimming removed 1 base from V and 4 bases from J; junction bases left unmatched: 9. CDR1 and CDR2 (germline): SGHDT, YYEEEE. This CDR3 region has 16 residues. The CDR3 region has the DNA TGTGCCAGCAGCTTGAGGAACAGGGGGAGGTCCTATGGCTACACCTTC. Its protein product is CASSLRNRGRSYGYTF.

The V and J genes are TRBV6-5 and TRBJ2-3; D unclear. The CDR3 contains 14 residues. CDR1 and CDR2 from the germline V gene are MNHEY and SVGAGI. Trimming removed 5 bases from V and 4 bases from J, with 13 bases in between. CDR3 DNA: TGTGCCAGCAGTACACAGACCCCCCCAGATACGCAGTATTTT. It specifies CASSTQTPPDTQYF.

This chain links TRBV30 with TRBJ2-7; 10 nucleotides agree with TRBD2. This CDR3 has 17 residues. V lost 5 bases to trimming and J lost 3 bases; unmatched junction nucleotides: 16. In germline, CDR1 is GTSNPN, CDR2 SVGIG (reference sequence). CDR3: CAWSPLASGGVVYEQYF. The CDR3 nucleotides are TGTGCCTGGTCCCCCCTGGCCAGCGGGGGGGTAGTCTACGAGCAGTACTTC.

V and J are TRBV19 and TRBJ1-2, with a tentative D call TRBD1 (5 bases). The ends were cut back, 5 bases at V and 5 bases at J, with 21 bases in the middle. The CDR3 is 16 residues long. Germline-derived CDR1 and CDR2 are LNHDA and SQIVND (reference sequence). The DNA for the CDR3 is TGTGCCAGTAGTTCCCGGACAATTGGGGTCTCATATGGCTACACCTTC. It is translated as CASSSRTIGVSYGYTF.

The chain combines TRBV6-1 with TRBJ2-7; 7 bases align to TRBD1. From germline, CDR1 is MNHNS and CDR2 SASEGT. The CDR3 covers 13 residues. V lost 6 bases to trimming and J lost 3 bases; unmatched junction nucleotides: 5. Here the CDR3 DNA reads TGTGCCAGCAGCACAGGGGCACACTACGAGCAGTACTTC. Residues: CASSTGAHYEQYF.

The CDR3 here is CASSWDWNQETQYF. Here the CDR3 DNA reads TGTGCCAGCAGTTGGGACTGGAACCAAGAGACCCAGTACTTC. The chain uses TRBV6-5 and TRBJ2-5, with D maybe TRBD2 (6 bases). Germline V gene lookup returns CDR1 MNHEY and CDR2 SVGAGI. The V and J ends lost 4 bases and 0 bases respectively, with 9 bases between them. The CDR3 runs 14 residues.

This chain uses TRBV6-1 with TRBJ2-3; D is unclear. The V gene lost 4 bases and the J gene lost 4 bases, with 9 bases spanning the gap. The CDR3 consists of 13 residues. Per the germline V gene, CDR1 is MNHNS and CDR2 is SASEGT. Here the CDR3 DNA reads TGTGCCAGCAGTGGGTCCCGGGCAGATACGCAGTATTTT. Translation: CASSGSRADTQYF.

The CDR3 DNA reads TGTGCCAGCAGCAGGGGGCCCCCCCCCAATGAGCAGTTCTTC. Translated, it gives CASSRGPPPNEQFF. The rearrangement joins TRBV6-5 to TRBJ2-1; TRBD1 matches at 8 bases. Looked up from germline, CDR1 is MNHEY and CDR2 is SVGAGI. The CDR3 contains 14 residues. After removal of 6 bases from V and 6 bases from J, the junction contained 7 bases not matched to a gene.

This chain joins TRBV7-2 and TRBJ2-7, with 8 positions matching TRBD2. CDR1 and CDR2 from the germline V gene are SGHTA and FQGNSA. The CDR3 has 14 residues. V lost 3 bases, J lost 7 bases, and 8 bases stayed unmatched. CDR3 residues: CASSFRSSGREQYF. DNA for the CDR3: TGTGCCAGCAGCTTCCGCTCTAGCGGGCGGGAGCAGTACTTC.

As concerns this clone: The sample contains more than one DNA sequence encoding this CDR3. The CDR3 coding sequence is TGTGCCTGGAGTGTAAGGGGGGGAGGCTACACCTTC. Its protein product is CAWSVRGGGYTF. This chain links TRBV30 with TRBJ1-2; weak D call: TRBD1 (6 bases). The germline V and J ends were trimmed by 0 bases and 8 bases, with 10 bases remaining between them. Germline CDR1 GTSNPN, CDR2 SVGIG (reference sequence). There are 12 residues in the CDR3.

The CDR3 spells CSVEWWDRPYEQYF. In nucleotides, the CDR3 is TGCAGCGTTGAATGGTGGGACAGACCCTACGAGCAGTACTTC. The chain carries TRBV29-1 and TRBJ2-7, with TRBD1 matching over 7 bases. CDR3 length: 14 residues. Per germline, CDR1 SQVTM and CDR2 ANQGSEA. V lost 2 bases, J lost 2 bases, and 6 bases stayed unmatched.

This clone was picked up a small number of times. CDR3 coding DNA: TGTGCCAGCAGCTTGGGACTAGCGGGCTCCACCGGGGAGCTGTTTTTT. Its translation: CASSLGLAGSTGELFF. This chain uses TRBV7-3 with TRBJ2-2; TRBD2 aligns across 12 bases. Losses at the gene ends were 3 bases for V and 4 bases for J; bases not matched to a gene: 3. CDR1 is SGHTA, CDR2 FQGTGA, per germline. The CDR3 consists of 16 residues. Using reference TRBV7-3 and TRBJ2-2 for the parts outside the CDR3, the full variable domain is GAGVSQTPSNKVTEKGKYVELRCDPISGHTALYWYRQSLGQGPEFLIYFQGTGAADDSGLPNDRFFAVRPEGSVSTLKIQRTERGDSAVYLCASSLGLAGSTGELFFGEGSRLTVL.

The rearrangement joins TRBV5-4 to TRBJ1-2; tentative D call: TRBD1 (5 bases). Trimming took 4 bases from V and 3 from J, leaving 16 bases between them. CDR1 and CDR2 (germline): SGHNT, YYREEE (reference sequence). The CDR3 runs to 15 residues. The CDR3: CASSIRQSSYYGYTF. The CDR3 DNA sequence: TGTGCCAGCAGCATAAGACAGTCATCCTACTATGGCTACACCTTC.

This chain links TRBV19 with TRBJ2-7; a possible D gene is TRBD1 (5 bases). The CDR3 length is 15 residues. V lost 5 bases and J lost 0, with 14 bases in between. CDR1 and CDR2 from the germline V gene are LNHDA and SQIVND (reference sequence). CDR3 bases: TGTGCCAGTAGTCAAAAGACAGTGGCCTCCTACGAGCAGTACTTC. This sequence encodes CASSQKTVASYEQYF. The whole variable domain, filled in from reference TRBV19 and TRBJ2-7, reads DGGITQSPKYLFRKEGQNVTLSCEQNLNHDAMYWYRQDPGQGLRLIYYSQIVNDFQKGDIAEGYSVSREKKESFPLTVTSAQKNPTAFYLCASSQKTVASYEQYFGPGTRLTVT.

V and J are TRBV19 and TRBJ2-4; 8 positions match TRBD1. CDR3 length: 17 residues. Germline V gene lookup returns CDR1 LNHDA and CDR2 SQIVND (reference sequence). V was clipped by 5 bases and J by 0 bases; unmatched bases: 9. The CDR3 coding sequence is TGTGCCAGTAGTGTCCAGACAGGGGACATAGCCAAAAACATTCAGTACTTC. It encodes CASSVQTGDIAKNIQYF.

J is TRBJ1-1 and V is TRBV19, with TRBD1 as a possible D gene (6 bases). The V gene lost 3 bases and the J gene lost 0 bases, with 14 bases spanning the gap. Germline CDR1 reads LNHDA; CDR2 reads SQIVND (reference sequence). CDR3 length: 16 amino acids. CDR3 residues: CASSIFRGMVNTEAFF. CDR3 in DNA: TGTGCCAGTAGTATTTTCAGGGGCATGGTGAACACTGAAGCTTTCTTT.

The chain uses TRBV4-2 and TRBJ2-7; perhaps TRBD1 as D (5 bases). With 8 bases removed from V and 3 bases from J, the gap between germline ends came to 20 bases. There are 15 residues in the CDR3. CDR1 LGHNA and CDR2 YNFKEQ come from the germline V gene. The CDR3 sequence is CASASGHRSVYEQYF. The CDR3 bases are TGTGCCAGCGCTTCCGGTCACAGGAGTGTCTACGAGCAGTACTTC.

J is TRBJ2-1 and V is TRBV9; no reliable D call. The length of the CDR3 is 12 residues. The V gene lost 5 bases and the J gene lost 12 bases, with 15 bases spanning the gap. Germline V gene sequence: CDR1 SGDLS, CDR2 YYNGEE. CDR3 in DNA: TGTGCCAGCAGTACTGAGTCTATCGGGCAGTTCTTC. Translating gives CASSTESIGQFF.

This clone was recorded only once. The chain links TRBV5-6 to TRBJ2-1; maybe TRBD2 (6 bases). V dropped 5 bases and J dropped 7 bases, with 13 bases sitting between them. The V gene's germline CDR1 is SGHDT and CDR2 YYEEEE. This CDR3 has 13 residues. CDR3 in DNA: TGTGCCAGCAGGTCTCCTGGGGGGAATGAGCAGTTCTTC. This gives the protein CASRSPGGNEQFF.

This clone has only one observation. The genes are TRBV2 and TRBJ1-1; no clear D gene. V dropped 4 bases and J dropped 1 base, with 7 bases sitting between them. CDR3 size: 13 residues. Germline CDR1 and CDR2: SNHLY and FYNNEI. Written as DNA, the CDR3 is TGTGCCAGCAGTGTTGAGGCGAACACTGAAGCTTTCTTT. It codes for CASSVEANTEAFF.

CDR3 in DNA: TGTGCCACCAGCAGAGGCCCCCCAGCGGGGGAATCTGTCTACGAGCAGTACTTC. Its protein is CATSRGPPAGESVYEQYF. This chain connects TRBV15 to TRBJ2-7; 8 bases map to TRBD2. J gave up 3 bases and V 1 base, and 14 bases lay outside the gene matches. CDR3 length: 18 amino acids. Germline V CDR1 and CDR2: LNHNV, YYDKDF (reference sequence).

The rearrangement joins TRBV20-1 to TRBJ1-1; TRBD1 agrees at 10 bases. The CDR3 totals 11 residues. J was trimmed by 8 bases and V by 6 bases; bases with no gene match: 3. Germline V gene data show CDR1 as DFQATT and CDR2 as SNEGSKA (reference sequence). The CDR3 region has the DNA TGCAGTGCATTGACAGGGGGCGAAGCTTTCTTT. It encodes CSALTGGEAFF.